A single sample is the source of the 27 T cell receptor beta chains below, sequenced in a study of T cells in Graves' hyperthyroidism and ophthalmopathy. There were TCR beta CDR3 regions amplified from RNA transcripts. Carried out on the TCR CDR3, a first-round RT-PCR used the HTBI primer set. TCRdb redid the calling of the multiplex PCR reads with MiXCR, one entry per CDR3 protein. Of approximately 300,000 distinct CDR3 sequences in the sample, approximately 16% are singletons; the top ten hold approximately 31%. The source material was blood. All receptors derive from a man under 40 with Graves' hyperthyroidism.

There are many counts of this clonotype. V is TRBV10-3 and J is TRBJ1-1, with a possible D match to TRBD1 (5 bases). Looked up from germline, CDR1 is ENHRY and CDR2 is SYGVKD. The CDR3 length is 15 residues. V lost 0 bases and J 9 bases, leaving 17 bases between the germline ends. The CDR3: CAISESRQGSSQAFF. CDR3 nucleotide sequence: TGTGCCATCAGTGAGTCGAGGCAGGGCTCTTCTCAAGCTTTCTTT.

A remark on this clonotype: The junction shows a germline mismatch at one end, possibly a read error. The V and J genes are TRBV11-2 and TRBJ1-6; D remains unclear. Germline assignment: CDR1 SGHAT and CDR2 FQNNGV. The CDR3 has 11 amino acids. The CDR3 DNA reads as TGTGCCAACAGCTTTCCATCACCCCTCCACTTT. This sequence encodes CANSFPSPLHF.

This clonotype showed up just a few times. Its ends do not fully match the called genes, so a read error is possible. The rearrangement uses TRBV20-1 and TRBJ2-4; D tentatively reads TRBD1 or TRBD2 (5 bases each). Germline V lookup: CDR1 DFQATT, CDR2 SNEGSKA (reference sequence). The CDR3 consists of 13 residues. CDR3 loop: CSASGAAENIQYF. In DNA form, the CDR3 reads TGCAGTGCTAGCGGGGCAGCCGAAAACATTCAGTACTTC.

This clonotype was recorded at least ten times. The chain is built from TRBV12-3 or TRBV12-4 and TRBJ1-1; TRBD1 might be the D (5 bases). The germline V and J ends were trimmed by 0 bases and 6 bases, with 11 bases remaining between them. CDR3 length: 14 amino acids. CDR3 residues: CASSLALGGSEAFF. CDR3 nucleotide sequence: TGTGCCAGCAGTTTAGCGCTTGGGGGGTCTGAAGCTTTCTTT.

In regard to this clonotype: This could be a read error, since a much larger clone is one nucleotide away. The rearrangement joins TRBV2 to TRBJ2-1, with unresolved D. The CDR3 consists of 14 residues. Germline assignment: CDR1 SNHLY and CDR2 FYNNEI. Trimming stripped 0 bases from V and 10 bases from J, with 13 bases between. The CDR3 nucleotides read TGTGCCAGCAGTGAAGCGCTTAGGCGCTACGAGCAGTTCTTC. Protein: CASSEALRRYEQFF.

This clonotype came up a few times. V gene TRBV7-9 combines with J gene TRBJ2-3, with D possibly matching TRBD2 (6 bases). The CDR3 consists of 14 residues. Germline V gene lookup returns CDR1 SEHNR and CDR2 FQNEAQ (reference sequence). Trimming removed 6 bases from V and 4 bases from J, with 14 bases in between. CDR3 nucleotides: TGTGCCAGCAGTGATCACGGGGACTCAGATACGCAGTATTTT. It yields the protein CASSDHGDSDTQYF.

This clonotype was counted between two and nine times. This sequence joins TRBV11-2 and TRBJ2-7, with a tentative D call TRBD2 (5 bases). This CDR3 has 16 residues. V was clipped by 3 bases and J by 5 bases, with 20 bases between them. The germline V gene has CDR1 SGHAT and CDR2 FQNNGV. The CDR3 loop is CASSFLSGPSGHEQYF. For the CDR3, the DNA is TGTGCCAGCAGCTTTTTAAGCGGACCCTCAGGCCACGAGCAGTACTTC.

This clonotype was counted only a few times. The rearrangement uses TRBV30 and TRBJ2-3; possible D gene TRBD2, 5 bases. The V end lost 0 bases, the J end lost 3 bases, and 16 bases lay between the germline ends. The CDR3 length is 16 residues. Germline CDR1 and CDR2: GTSNPN and SVGIG (reference sequence). Here the CDR3 DNA reads TGTGCCTGGAGTGTAGGGTCTTGGGCGGGTACAGATACGCAGTATTTT. This gives the protein CAWSVGSWAGTDTQYF.

The V call is TRBV24-1, the J call TRBJ2-2; D is uncertain. V lost 3 bases and J 7 bases, leaving 8 bases between the germline ends. CDR1 and CDR2 (germline): KGHDR, SFDVKD. The CDR3 sequence is 13 residues long. For the CDR3, the DNA is TGTGCCACCAGTGATATGCGTGGCGGGGAGCTGTTTTTT. This gives the protein CATSDMRGGELFF.

This clonotype was seen ten or more times. This chain connects TRBV2 to TRBJ2-2; D gene unclear. CDR1 is SNHLY, CDR2 FYNNEI, per germline. This CDR3 is built from 14 residues. V shed 4 bases and J shed 0 bases, with 6 bases lying between them. The CDR3 DNA reads TGTGCCAGCAGTGCTACAGCGAACACCGGGGAGCTGTTTTTT. Its protein is CASSATANTGELFF.

The V and J genes are TRBV19 and TRBJ1-4; 8 bases line up with TRBD1. This CDR3 spans 18 amino acids. Germline V gene data show CDR1 as LNHDA and CDR2 as SQIVND (reference sequence). V was pared by 2 bases and J by 7 bases, with 15 bases of the junction left unmatched. CDR3 nucleotide sequence: TGTGCCAGTAGTATAAGCGGGACAGGAAGCGATGCAAGTGAAAAACTGTTTTTT. As protein: CASSISGTGSDASEKLFF.

This clonotype was picked up many times. V is TRBV27 and J is TRBJ1-1, with TRBD1 identical over 7 bases. Germline values: CDR1 MNHEY, CDR2 SMNVEV (reference sequence). Unmatched junction bases numbered 8, after V lost 4 bases and J lost 12 bases. The CDR3 is made up of 12 amino acids. The CDR3 DNA sequence: TGTGCCAGCAGTTGGACGACAGGGAGACCTTTCTTT. Protein: CASSWTTGRPFF.

This clonotype was observed many times. The CDR3 DNA is TGTGCCAGCAGCTCGGGACCCTCTAACTATGGCTACACCTTC. This encodes CASSSGPSNYGYTF. This chain uses TRBV12-3 or TRBV12-4 with TRBJ1-2, with D perhaps matching TRBD1 (5 bases). The CDR3 contains 14 residues. Trimming stripped 6 bases from V and 0 bases from J, with 11 bases between.

This clonotype was seen ten or more times. This chain joins TRBV6-1 and TRBJ2-7; 7 bases agree with TRBD1. The V and J ends lost 9 bases and 2 bases, in that order; junction bases with no gene match: 7. Germline V CDR1 and CDR2: MNHNS, SASEGT. The CDR3 is made up of 13 amino acids. Here the CDR3 reads CASRQGGTYEQYF. CDR3 coding DNA: TGTGCCAGTAGACAGGGCGGAACCTACGAGCAGTACTTC.

This clonotype was seen many times. The rearrangement joins TRBV18 to TRBJ2-7; D is unclear. V was cut by 6 bases and J by 1 base, with 13 bases left in between. There are 14 residues in the CDR3. Germline CDR1 KGHSH, CDR2 LQKENI. The CDR3 bases are TGTGCCAGCTCGAAAATGGAAAAGTCCTACGAGCAGTACTTC. Its protein is CASSKMEKSYEQYF.

In its sample, this clonotype was seen many times. This chain links TRBV6-1 with TRBJ1-1, with D possibly matching TRBD1 (5 bases). The germline V gene encodes CDR1 MNHNS and CDR2 SASEGT. This CDR3 region has 15 residues. V lost 8 bases and J 0 bases, leaving 16 bases between the germline ends. DNA for the CDR3: TGTGCCAGCCTAGTTGGAGGGGTCATGAACACTGAAGCTTTCTTT. This translates into CASLVGGVMNTEAFF.

The chain links TRBV5-1 to TRBJ1-5; D is ambiguous. V was shortened by 0 bases and J by 4 bases, with 11 bases between the two germline ends. Germline V gene data show CDR1 as SGHRS and CDR2 as YFSETQ. CDR3 length equals 15 residues. This CDR3 reads CASSLGTVQNQPQHF. CDR3 sequence (DNA): TGCGCCAGCAGCTTGGGGACGGTCCAAAATCAGCCCCAGCATTTT.

V is TRBV12-5 and J is TRBJ2-6, with 9 bases matching TRBD1. Germline CDR1 and CDR2: LGHNT and FRNRAP. The CDR3 sequence is 19 residues long. V shed 0 bases and J 2 bases; nucleotides not matched to a gene: 8. The CDR3 sequence is CASGLVPGTGKTGANVLTF. For the CDR3, the DNA is TGTGCTAGTGGTTTGGTACCCGGGACAGGGAAGACTGGGGCCAACGTCCTGACTTTC.

This clonotype appeared a few times. One end of the junction varies from germline; a read error may be responsible. This rearrangement joins TRBV9 to TRBJ2-3, with TRBD2 matching 7 bases. The CDR3 is made up of 16 amino acids. CDR1 SGDLS and CDR2 YYNGEE come from the germline V gene. The CDR3, as DNA: TGTGCCAGCAGCGTAGGCAACGGGAGGTCCGCAGAGACGCAGTATTTT. Protein product: CASSVGNGRSAETQYF.

This clonotype was observed many times. J is TRBJ2-3 and V is TRBV5-1, with 7 bases identical to TRBD2. The length of the CDR3 is 15 residues. Germline lookup yields CDR1 SGHRS and CDR2 YFSETQ. Losses at the gene ends were 4 bases for V and 5 bases for J; bases not matched to a gene: 10. The CDR3 sequence: CASSEPSGAGDTQYF. CDR3 DNA: TGCGCCAGCAGCGAGCCTAGCGGAGCTGGAGATACGCAGTATTTT.

This clonotype came up many times. This chain joins TRBV27 and TRBJ1-1, with D uncertain. CDR3 length equals 15 residues. Germline V CDR1 and CDR2: MNHEY, SMNVEV (reference sequence). Deletions cut 2 bases from V and 0 bases from J, with 10 bases between. CDR3 amino acids: CASSLGLYLNTEAFF. In DNA form, the CDR3 reads TGTGCCAGCAGTTTAGGGTTATACCTGAACACTGAAGCTTTCTTT.

J is TRBJ2-1 and V is TRBV9; D gene uncertain. V lost 0 bases, J lost 3 bases, and 10 bases lay in between. Germline V gene sequence: CDR1 SGDLS, CDR2 YYNGEE. The CDR3 runs to 15 residues. This CDR3 reads CASSVGREHYNEQFF. The DNA for the CDR3 is TGTGCCAGCAGCGTAGGAAGGGAACACTACAATGAGCAGTTCTTC.

The gene calls are TRBV5-1 and TRBJ1-1, with 9 nucleotides matching TRBD1. This CDR3 is 15 amino acids long. V dropped 4 bases and J dropped 5; count of bases not matched to a gene: 9. Germline-derived CDR1 and CDR2 are SGHRS and YFSETQ. The CDR3 coding sequence is TGCGCCAGCAGCAAATCCTACAGGGGGCGGACTGAAGCTTTCTTT. Translating gives CASSKSYRGRTEAFF.

Notes on this clonotype: Compared with germline, one end of the junction differs, possibly owing to a read error. J is TRBJ1-5 and V is TRBV7-9; no reliable D call. The V gene's germline CDR1 is SEHNR and CDR2 FQNEAQ (reference sequence). This CDR3 contains 17 residues. Written as DNA, the CDR3 is TGTGCCAGCAGCTTAGTTGCGGGGAGGGATAGCAATCAGCCCCAGCGTTTT. Amino acids: CASSLVAGRDSNQPQRF.

A few counts support this clonotype. The chain carries TRBV19 and TRBJ1-1; the match to TRBD1 covers 9 bases. Germline V CDR1 and CDR2: LNHDA, SQIVND (reference sequence). V gave up 5 bases and J gave up 1 base; unmatched junction bases: 8. The CDR3 runs to 16 residues. The CDR3 region is CASSERTGVRNTEAFF. CDR3 in DNA: TGTGCCAGTAGTGAAAGGACAGGGGTCAGGAACACTGAAGCTTTCTTT.

The chain joins TRBV4-1 to TRBJ2-3; 7 bases align to TRBD1. After removal of 2 bases from V and 0 bases from J, the junction contained 8 bases not matched to a gene. Germline assignment: CDR1 MGHRA and CDR2 YSYEKL. The CDR3 has 17 residues. The CDR3 region is CASSQPNRGLSTDTQYF. CDR3 DNA sequence: TGCGCCAGCAGCCAACCGAACAGGGGCCTTAGCACAGATACGCAGTATTTT.

At least ten counts were recorded for this clonotype. The chain recombines TRBV28 with TRBJ1-2; D unclear. CDR1 is MDHEN, CDR2 SYDVKM, per germline. Between the trimmed V and J ends, which lost 5 bases and 1 base, there was a span of 11 bases. CDR3 size: 14 residues. For the CDR3, the DNA is TGTGCCAGCAGTCCTCCGGGAGATAACTATGGCTACACCTTC. This translates into CASSPPGDNYGYTF.